This T cell receptor (beta chain) was captured in a study of blood T cell repertoires in COVID-19. Study-wide background: Samples came from the United States, Italy and Spain, spanning acute and convalescent COVID-19. The cDNA or gDNA used as material had been derived from T cells, B-cell-depleted T cells, or PBMCs.

Germline CDR1 SGHTS, CDR2 YDEGEE. The CDR3 covers 13 residues. Trimming removed 6 bases from V and 12 bases from J, with 19 bases in between. Per the study methods: Counts of nucleated cells, estimated from reference gene primer amplification, were obtained. The data were produced by immunoSEQ multiplex PCR, yet TCRdb's version contains in-frame clones alone and is incomplete. D and trimming were read from the DNA, whereas the V and J calls and clone size are those reported in that table. This table has 270,000 or so clones, 89% appearing once. This clone was counted between two and nine times. Source material: peripheral blood. The V and J genes are TRBV5-8 and TRBJ2-1; D perhaps matches TRBD1 (6 bases). This receptor was obtained from a woman between 40 and 55 years old who had recovered from COVID-19. The CDR3 reads CASTSRRQAGQFF. In DNA form, the CDR3 reads TGTGCCAGCACCTCCCGACGACAGGCAGGGCAGTTCTTC.